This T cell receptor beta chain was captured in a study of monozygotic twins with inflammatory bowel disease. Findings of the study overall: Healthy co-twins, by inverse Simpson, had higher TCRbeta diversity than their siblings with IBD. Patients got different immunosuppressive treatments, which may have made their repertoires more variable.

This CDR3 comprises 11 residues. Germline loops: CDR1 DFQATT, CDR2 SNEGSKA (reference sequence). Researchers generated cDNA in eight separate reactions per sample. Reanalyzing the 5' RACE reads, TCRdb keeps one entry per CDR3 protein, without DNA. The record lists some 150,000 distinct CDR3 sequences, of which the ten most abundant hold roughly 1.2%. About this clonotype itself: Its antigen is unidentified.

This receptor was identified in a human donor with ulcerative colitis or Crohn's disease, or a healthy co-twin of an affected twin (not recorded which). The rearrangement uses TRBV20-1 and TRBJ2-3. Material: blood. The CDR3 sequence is CSASDADTQYF.